These T cell receptor beta chains were read from a single sample in a study of T cell responses to AZD1222 COVID-19 vaccine. This table comes from immunoSEQ multiplex PCR, and its TCRdb copy is limited to in-frame clones, with some not included. The table has about 92,000 clones, about nine tenths seen once; the top ten hold 10%. The sample was peripheral blood, taken on day 0 of AZD1222 vaccination. These receptors were collected from an adult in good health. Each CDR3 is given with its conserved first and last residue. The order of the fields is D gene, J gene, clone size, V gene, CDR3 protein, CDR3 DNA. D genes are given only for firm matches. Size is omitted from some rows. Given values are once, few, many or a class for expanded clones.

d_call: TRBD2; j_call: TRBJ2-7; clone_size: once; v_call: TRBV7-2; cdr3_aa: CASSLAAGDHEQYF; cdr3_nt: TGTGCCAGCAGCTTAGCTGCGGGAGACCACGAGCAGTACTTC
d_call: TRBD1; j_call: TRBJ1-1; clone_size: once; v_call: TRBV28; cdr3_aa: CASSRQGARETEAFF; cdr3_nt: TGTGCCAGCAGTCGGCAGGGGGCCAGAGAAACTGAAGCTTTCTTT
d_call: .; j_call: TRBJ2-7; clone_size: .; v_call: TRBV6-5; cdr3_aa: CASSYSQRYEQYF; cdr3_nt: TGTGCCAGCAGTTACTCGCAGAGGTACGAGCAGTACTTC
d_call: TRBD2; j_call: TRBJ2-3; clone_size: .; v_call: TRBV19; cdr3_aa: CASSGLAGSGFTDTQYF; cdr3_nt: TGTGCCAGTAGCGGACTAGCGGGGAGCGGTTTCACAGATACGCAGTATTTT
d_call: TRBD1; j_call: TRBJ2-7; clone_size: .; v_call: TRBV7-9; cdr3_aa: CASSRMGTGMSYEQYF; cdr3_nt: TGTGCCAGCAGCCGTATGGGGACAGGAATGTCCTACGAGCAGTACTTC
d_call: .; j_call: TRBJ2-7; clone_size: .; v_call: TRBV27; cdr3_aa: CASSLWDPDSYEQYF; cdr3_nt: TGTGCCAGCAGTTTATGGGACCCAGACTCCTACGAGCAGTACTTC
d_call: TRBD2; j_call: TRBJ2-7; clone_size: .; v_call: TRBV5-1; cdr3_aa: CASSPGTSGQGREQYF; cdr3_nt: TGCGCCAGCAGCCCGGGGACTAGCGGACAGGGGCGCGAGCAGTACTTC
d_call: TRBD2; j_call: TRBJ2-5; clone_size: .; v_call: TRBV20-1; cdr3_aa: CSASWSSGGAETQYF; cdr3_nt: TGCAGTGCTAGTTGGAGTAGCGGGGGGGCGGAGACCCAGTACTTC
d_call: .; j_call: TRBJ2-2; clone_size: .; v_call: TRBV7-2; cdr3_aa: CASSSQLTGTGELFF; cdr3_nt: TGTGCCAGCAGCTCACAATTAACCGGGACCGGGGAGCTGTTTTTT
d_call: .; j_call: TRBJ2-2; clone_size: .; v_call: TRBV21-1; cdr3_aa: CARGGGVGRNTGELFF; cdr3_nt: TGTGCCAGGGGAGGGGGTGTAGGGCGGAACACCGGGGAGCTGTTTTTT
d_call: .; j_call: TRBJ2-5; clone_size: once; v_call: TRBV6-5; cdr3_aa: CASWRQEETQYF; cdr3_nt: TGTGCCAGCTGGCGACAGGAAGAGACCCAGTACTTC
d_call: .; j_call: TRBJ1-4; clone_size: .; v_call: TRBV30; cdr3_aa: CAWSEVRRVGEKLFF; cdr3_nt: TGTGCCTGGAGTGAAGTTCGGAGGGTTGGTGAAAAACTGTTTTTT
d_call: TRBD1; j_call: TRBJ1-2; clone_size: few; v_call: TRBV6-1; cdr3_aa: CASSDTTGAQGGYTF; cdr3_nt: TGTGCCAGCAGTGATACGACAGGGGCCCAGGGCGGCTACACCTTC
d_call: TRBD2; j_call: TRBJ2-1; clone_size: .; v_call: TRBV5-5; cdr3_aa: CASSVALASGRADNEQFF; cdr3_nt: TGTGCCAGCAGCGTAGCCCTAGCTAGCGGGAGGGCCGACAATGAGCAGTTCTTC
d_call: .; j_call: TRBJ1-1; clone_size: few; v_call: TRBV21-1; cdr3_aa: CASSNRGKGMNTEAFF; cdr3_nt: TGTGCCAGCAGCAATAGAGGGAAGGGGATGAACACTGAAGCTTTCTTT
d_call: TRBD1; j_call: TRBJ1-2; clone_size: few; v_call: TRBV30; cdr3_aa: CAWSVQGAYGYTF; cdr3_nt: TGTGCCTGGAGTGTACAGGGGGCCTATGGCTACACCTTC
d_call: TRBD1; j_call: TRBJ1-5; clone_size: .; v_call: TRBV28; cdr3_aa: CASRIRTGYQPQHF; cdr3_nt: TGTGCCAGCAGGATTAGGACAGGGTATCAGCCCCAGCATTTT
d_call: TRBD1; j_call: TRBJ1-4; clone_size: .; v_call: TRBV7-2; cdr3_aa: CASSRGLGEKLFF; cdr3_nt: TGTGCCAGCAGTAGGGGGCTCGGGGAAAAACTGTTTTTT